This T cell receptor beta chain was obtained from a study of blood T cell repertoires in COVID-19. This clone was detected only once. Trimming took off 2 bases at V and 2 bases at J, with 9 bases between the two ends. This CDR3 comprises 14 residues. CDR1 is SGHKS and CDR2 is YYEKEE in the germline V gene (reference sequence). Using immunoSEQ multiplex PCR, the repertoire was profiled, and TCRdb retains in-frame clones only, with some absent. Of around 260,000 clones listed, about 80% are singletons. The TCR comes from a woman aged 45-65 years who had recovered from COVID-19. The material sequenced was peripheral blood. V usage is TRBV5-5 and J usage is TRBJ2-3, with D tentatively TRBD2 (5 bases). The CDR3 spells CASSFGETTDTQYF. The CDR3 region has the DNA TGTGCCAGCAGCTTCGGGGAAACCACAGATACGCAGTATTTT.